Below are 30 T cell receptor beta chains sequenced from a single sample in a study of blood T cells in healthy people across ages. With a J-beta primer mix and a sample-barcoded 5' primer, a second PCR ran 7 to 11 cycles. Via MiXCR, TCRdb re-called the 5' RACE reads, giving one row per CDR3 protein. The profile shows fewer than 700,000 distinct CDR3 sequences, approximately 40% of them singletons. Sequencing was carried out using blood. These receptors were obtained from an older man in good health.

The chain combines TRBV6-5 with TRBJ1-1; D perhaps matches TRBD1 (6 bases). The length of the CDR3 is 14 residues. Trimming took 7 bases from V and 5 from J, leaving 17 bases between them. From germline, CDR1 is MNHEY and CDR2 SVGAGI. For the CDR3, the DNA is TGTGCCAGCACCCAGACAGGTTCTCGGACTGAAGCTTTCTTT. Protein: CASTQTGSRTEAFF.

This chain uses TRBV7-8 with TRBJ1-4, with 8 bases fitting TRBD1. This CDR3 is 15 amino acids long. CDR1 is SGHVS, CDR2 FQNEAQ, per germline. Trimming took 8 bases from V and 7 from J; bases not matched to a gene: 12. The CDR3 DNA sequence: TGTGCCAGCGCTTCTGGACAGGGATTAGGTGAAAAACTGTTTTTT. This codes for CASASGQGLGEKLFF.

This chain connects TRBV7-2 to TRBJ1-1, with D unresolved. The CDR3 loop spans 15 amino acids. CDR1 is SGHTA and CDR2 is FQGNSA in the germline V gene. The V and J ends lost 1 base and 4 bases respectively, with 13 bases between them. CDR3 in DNA: TGTGCCAGCAGCTTAGAGCAGTCGGCTAGCACTGAAGCTTTCTTT. Its translation: CASSLEQSASTEAFF.

This clonotype was detected many times. The V call is TRBV12-3 or TRBV12-4, the J call TRBJ2-7; D unresolved. V was pared by 5 bases and J by 2 bases, with 13 bases between. This CDR3 region has 14 residues. The CDR3: CASSRAELPYEQYF. CDR3 sequence (DNA): TGTGCCAGCAGTAGGGCAGAGCTCCCCTACGAGCAGTACTTC.

This chain uses TRBV29-1 with TRBJ2-7, with a tentative D call TRBD2 (6 bases). Germline-derived CDR1 and CDR2 are SQVTM and ANQGSEA. CDR3 length: 13 residues. Deletions cut 7 bases from V and 2 bases from J, with 15 bases between. CDR3 sequence: CSAMSGAPYEQYF. CDR3 nucleotides: TGCAGCGCCATGTCGGGAGCGCCCTACGAGCAGTACTTC.

This clonotype was seen at least ten times. The chain carries TRBV14 and TRBJ2-5; D call uncertain. The germline gives CDR1 SGHDN, CDR2 FVKESK. V shed 4 bases and J shed 5 bases, with 17 bases lying between them. This CDR3 spans 15 amino acids. CDR3 DNA: TGTGCCAGCAGCCTGGCGGTCATCCCCCAGGAGACCCAGTACTTC. Amino acids: CASSLAVIPQETQYF.

V usage is TRBV29-1 and J usage is TRBJ2-1; 7 bases are shared with TRBD1. Looked up from germline, CDR1 is SQVTM and CDR2 is ANQGSEA. V lost 4 bases and J lost 0; bases outside the gene matches: 3. The CDR3 is 14 residues long. The CDR3 is CSVGRGSSYNEQFF. Here the CDR3 DNA reads TGCAGCGTTGGCAGGGGGAGCTCCTACAATGAGCAGTTCTTC.

As for this clonotype: The junction departs from germline at one end; a sequencing error may be responsible. The chain recombines TRBV7-3 with TRBJ2-3, with 9 nucleotides matching TRBD2. The CDR3 has 16 amino acids. Germline lookup yields CDR1 SGHTA and CDR2 FQGTGA. The CDR3 spells CASSLTGTSRTATQYF. CDR3 nucleotide sequence: TGTGCCAGCAGCTTAACCGGGACTAGCCGCACAGCTACGCAGTATTTT.

This sequence joins TRBV6-1 and TRBJ2-1; 7 nucleotides align to TRBD1. The length of the CDR3 is 16 residues. V dropped 3 bases and J dropped 5; count of bases not matched to a gene: 10. In germline, CDR1 is MNHNS, CDR2 SASEGT. The CDR3 reads CASSDTGTVLNNEQFF. The CDR3 nucleotides read TGTGCCAGCAGTGATACCGGGACAGTTTTAAACAATGAGCAGTTCTTC.

The chain recombines TRBV28 with TRBJ1-5; D perhaps matches TRBD1 (5 bases). The CDR3 sequence is 17 residues long. Trimming removed 2 bases at V and 0 bases at J, with 14 bases between. Germline CDR1 reads MDHEN; CDR2 reads SYDVKM. The CDR3 coding sequence is TGTGCCAGCAGTTTAACCAAAGCAGGGTATAGCAATCAGCCCCAGCATTTT. Protein: CASSLTKAGYSNQPQHF.

This clonotype was picked up many times. V is TRBV20-1 and J is TRBJ2-7; TRBD2 agrees at 12 bases. With V trimmed by 0 bases and J by 7 bases, 7 bases remained unmatched. In germline, CDR1 is DFQATT, CDR2 SNEGSKA (reference sequence). CDR3 length: 15 amino acids. The CDR3: CSARDLAGGPWEQYF. In nucleotides, the CDR3 is TGCAGTGCTAGAGATCTAGCGGGAGGGCCTTGGGAGCAGTACTTC.

This clonotype was seen a handful of times. The genes are TRBV4-1 and TRBJ2-1; D may be TRBD2 (6 bases). CDR3 length equals 18 residues. Deletions cut 3 bases from V and 0 bases from J, with 18 bases between. CDR1 and CDR2 from the germline V gene are MGHRA and YSYEKL. The CDR3 sequence: CASSHNPRGKSSYNEQFF. In nucleotides, the CDR3 is TGCGCCAGCAGCCACAATCCCCGCGGGAAGAGCTCCTACAATGAGCAGTTCTTC.

With regard to this clonotype: The junction and the germline gene differ at one end; a read error may be behind it. The rearrangement joins TRBV7-9 to TRBJ2-7, with TRBD2 matching 7 bases. The assigned J gene may be wrong: the sequence end matches TRBJ2-5 better. The CDR3 length is 12 residues. Per the germline V gene, CDR1 is SEHNR and CDR2 is FQNEAQ (reference sequence). The CDR3 protein is CTSSLAGETQYF. The CDR3 DNA sequence: TGTACCAGCAGCTTAGCGGGAGAGACCCAGTACTTC.

The chain has TRBV21-1 and TRBJ2-1; the table's D gene call, TRBD2, was not cross checked with the DNA. TRBV21-1 is flagged as a pseudogene. This CDR3 is 19 amino acids long. CDR3 DNA: TGTGCCAGCAGCTCACAGGCGTCTTCCTCTAGCCCCTTTTACAATGAGCAGTTCTTC. It translates to CASSSQASSSSPFYNEQFF.

Remarks on this clonotype: Since a much larger clone is just one base distant, this may be a read error. V gene TRBV10-3 combines with J gene TRBJ2-7; the D gene is possibly TRBD1 (5 bases). From germline, CDR1 is ENHRY and CDR2 SYGVKD. The CDR3 contains 12 residues. The CDR3 here is CAISEQVYERYF. The DNA for the CDR3 is TGTGCCATCAGTGAACAGGTCTACGAGCGGTACTTC.

Many counts were recorded for this clonotype. The V gene is TRBV29-1, the J gene TRBJ2-1, with D uncertain. The V gene lost 5 bases and the J gene lost 6 bases, with 17 bases spanning the gap. CDR1 and CDR2 (germline): SQVTM, ANQGSEA. The CDR3 extends over 14 amino acids. CDR3 region: CSVLGWLSPNEQFF. The CDR3 DNA is TGCAGCGTTCTTGGGTGGCTAAGCCCCAATGAGCAGTTCTTC.

With respect to this clonotype: An end of the junction does not agree with germline; a read error may underlie this. The CDR3 DNA sequence: TGCGCCAGCAGTTACAGGGGGCCTGATCAGCCCCAGCATTTT. Translating gives CASSYRGPDQPQHF. This chain connects TRBV6-2 or TRBV6-3 to TRBJ1-5; 9 bases are a match to TRBD1. Germline-derived CDR1 and CDR2 are MNHEY and SVGEGT. The CDR3 contains 14 residues.

The J gene is TRBJ1-2, the V gene TRBV29-1; possibly TRBD1 for D (6 bases). CDR1 is SQVTM and CDR2 is ANQGSEA in the germline V gene. V shed 4 bases and J shed 5 bases, with 11 bases lying between them. There are 12 residues in the CDR3. Here the CDR3 DNA reads TGCAGCGTTGCGGACAGATCGTATGGCTACACCTTC. Its translation: CSVADRSYGYTF.

This clonotype was observed many times. The chain recombines TRBV7-2 with TRBJ2-5; 10 bases match TRBD1. Germline-derived CDR1 and CDR2 are SGHTA and FQGNSA. V lost 6 bases to trimming and J lost 4 bases; unmatched junction nucleotides: 8. This CDR3 comprises 15 residues. DNA of the CDR3: TGTGCCAGCAGTTTACGTCGGGACAGGGGAGAGACCCAGTACTTC. Translation: CASSLRRDRGETQYF.

In the case of this clonotype: This may be a read error, as it is one base from a much larger clone. CDR3 bases: TGTGCCAGCTCACCAGAGGTTGAAGGGAGCAACTCACCCCTCCACTTT. Protein: CASSPEVEGSNSPLHF. J is TRBJ1-6 and V is TRBV18; D is ambiguous. The V and J ends lost 2 bases and 10 bases respectively, with 18 bases between them. CDR1 is KGHSH and CDR2 is LQKENI in the germline V gene. The CDR3 contains 16 residues.

The rearrangement uses TRBV6-2 or TRBV6-3 and TRBJ2-5; 7 nucleotides line up with TRBD2. CDR3 size: 14 residues. The J segment lost 3 bases and the V segment lost 0 bases, leaving 1 base of the junction unmatched. Germline V lookup: CDR1 MNHEY, CDR2 SVGEGT. CDR3 nucleotide sequence: TGTGCCAGCAGTTACTCGGGGAGGGAAGAGACCCAGTACTTC. Protein product: CASSYSGREETQYF.

This clonotype showed up just a few times. The chain combines TRBV6-2 or TRBV6-3 with TRBJ2-5, with 11 nucleotides matching TRBD2. This CDR3 contains 15 residues. The V segment lost 6 bases and the J segment 0 bases; nucleotides outside the gene matches: 3. Germline V CDR1 and CDR2: MNHEY, SVGEGT. CDR3 sequence (DNA): TGTGCCAGCAGGATGGGACTAGCGGACCAAGAGACCCAGTACTTC. It encodes CASRMGLADQETQYF.

The chain combines TRBV20-1 with TRBJ2-4; D is unresolved. The DNA end favors TRBJ2-5, so the J call may be wrong. The CDR3 spans 16 residues. Germline CDR1 and CDR2: DFQATT and SNEGSKA (reference sequence). For the CDR3, the DNA is TGCAGTGCTAGAGTGCCGAGATCCCCGTTGGGGGAGACCCAGTACTTC. Protein sequence: CSARVPRSPLGETQYF.

In this sample, this clonotype turned up a few times. V is TRBV2 and J is TRBJ2-7, with D perhaps matching TRBD1 (6 bases). The CDR3 extends over 15 amino acids. Germline CDR1 and CDR2: SNHLY and FYNNEI. V lost 1 base and J lost 2, with 12 bases in between. The CDR3, as DNA: TGTGCCAGCAGTGAAGAGGGGACAAAGACCTACGAGCAGTACTTC. It codes for CASSEEGTKTYEQYF.

This clonotype was counted between two and nine times. The chain combines TRBV6-5 with TRBJ1-1; 10 positions match TRBD1. Germline V gives CDR1 MNHEY, CDR2 SVGAGI. The CDR3 loop spans 14 amino acids. V was pared by 5 bases and J by 4 bases, with 4 bases of the junction left unmatched. The CDR3 sequence is CASSDRGLSTEAFF. In DNA, the CDR3 is TGTGCCAGCAGTGACAGGGGGCTGAGCACTGAAGCTTTCTTT.

V and J are TRBV20-1 and TRBJ1-2; a possible D gene is TRBD1 (5 bases). The germline CDR1 and CDR2 sequences are DFQATT and SNEGSKA (reference sequence). The CDR3 loop spans 15 amino acids. V lost 0 bases and J lost 4, with 15 bases in between. Here the CDR3 reads CSARDHLGGGYGYTF. The CDR3 coding sequence is TGCAGTGCTAGAGATCATCTGGGGGGGGGCTATGGCTACACCTTC.

The chain couples TRBV9 to TRBJ2-7; D not certain. The V gene lost 4 bases and the J gene lost 2 bases, with 13 bases spanning the gap. This CDR3 is 14 amino acids long. The V gene's germline CDR1 is SGDLS and CDR2 YYNGEE. CDR3: CASSPPQTAYEQYF. The CDR3, as DNA: TGTGCCAGCAGCCCTCCACAGACCGCCTACGAGCAGTACTTC. The complete variable domain, with remaining parts taken from reference TRBV9 and TRBJ2-7, reads DSGVTQTPKHLITATGQRVTLRCSPRSGDLSVYWYQQSLDQGLQFLIQYYNGEERAKGNILERFSAQQFPDLHSELNLSSLELGDSALYFCASSPPQTAYEQYFGPGTRLTVT.

The rearrangement links TRBV11-3 to TRBJ2-3; 9 bases align to TRBD1. The germline V gene has CDR1 SGHNT and CDR2 YENEEA. J gave up 3 bases and V 5 bases, and 6 bases lay outside the gene matches. This CDR3 has 15 residues. CDR3 nucleotide sequence: TGTGCCAGCAGCCCTAGGACAGGGGAAACAGATACGCAGTATTTT. It translates to CASSPRTGETDTQYF.

This chain joins TRBV6-2 or TRBV6-3 and TRBJ2-4; D is possibly TRBD2 (5 bases). The CDR3 is 14 amino acids. The germline CDR1 and CDR2 sequences are MNHEY and SVGEGT. Trimming shortened V by 2 bases and J by 2 bases, and 7 bases separated the two germline ends. CDR3 in amino acids: CASSYEGSKNIQYF. The CDR3 DNA reads as TGTGCCAGCAGTTACGAGGGTTCCAAAAACATTCAGTACTTC.

The chain carries TRBV7-2 and TRBJ2-1; 10 bases are a match to TRBD1. CDR3 length: 14 amino acids. Looked up from germline, CDR1 is SGHTA and CDR2 is FQGNSA. V was clipped by 7 bases and J by 7 bases; unmatched bases: 7. The CDR3 loop is CASKRTGGANEQFF. In DNA, the CDR3 is TGTGCCAGCAAGAGGACAGGGGGGGCGAATGAGCAGTTCTTC.